Detailed here is one TCR beta chain. As yet, its antigen is unknown. These data are taken from a study of OX40 agonist ivuxolimab in advanced cancers. Across the study: Treatment of patients was with ivuxolimab, an agonistic anti-OX40 (CD134) antibody. Dosing consisted of intravenous ivuxolimab at 0.01 to 10 mg/kg every 2 weeks. General study findings and limits: Clonal expansion by week 6 occurred in CD4+ and CD8+ blood T cells (at 0.1 to 3.0 mg/kg). Average numbers of expanded clones were greater in CD8+ T cells than in CD4+.

Repertoires were generated with immunoSEQ multiplex PCR, while TCRdb's copy carries only in-frame clones and drops some. The sample carries roughly 72,000 clones, roughly 87% recorded once. V lost 0 bases to trimming and J lost 5 bases, with 11 bases between them. The CDR3 has 14 residues. Germline V gene data show CDR1 as SGDLS and CDR2 as YYNGEE. The rearrangement links TRBV9 to TRBJ2-5, with a possible D match to TRBD1 (7 bases). The origin of this receptor is an adult with an advanced solid tumor such as melanoma, head and neck, liver or kidney cancer. Source: CD4+ or CD8+ T cells sorted from blood, taken in a trial of the OX40 agonist ivuxolimab. In DNA form, the CDR3 reads TGTGCCAGCAGCGTAGGGAGGGGGCTGGAGACCCAGTACTTC. It translates to CASSVGRGLETQYF.